The clone carrying this T cell receptor (beta chain) was seen ten or more times. Its target is not known. Scientists amplified the TCR beta CDR3 regions from RNA transcripts. The workflow started with a first-round RT-PCR run with HTBI primers and then moved on to a second-round multiplex PCR. In TCRdb, the multiplex PCR reads were re-called with MiXCR into one record per CDR3 protein. The sample lists around 1.1 million distinct CDR3 sequences, about 40% seen once, with 8.5% to 14% in the top ten. Patients with other autoimmune diseases, uncontrolled infections, pregnancy or lactation were excluded. Diagnostic conclusions were grounded in clinical symptoms, serum thyroxine, TRAb, thyroid ultrasound and orbital computed tomography. The data originate from a study of Graves' ophthalmopathy and Graves' hyperthyroidism. Study summary: Hyperthyroidism qualified as stable when ophthalmopathy did not develop within 18 months of follow-up. The study's findings and limits: Its predictions of ophthalmopathy progression gave the model 65% to 71% sensitivity and 72% to 85% specificity.

The CDR3 is made up of 16 amino acids. The germline CDR1 and CDR2 sequences are SNHLY and FYNNEI. J gave up 5 bases and V 4 bases, and 13 bases lay outside the gene matches. The sequence was obtained from an adult man with Graves' hyperthyroidism. The sample comprised peripheral blood or thyroid tissue (not recorded which). The rearrangement joins TRBV2 to TRBJ2-7; the match to TRBD1 covers 8 bases. CDR3 residues: CASSAPSGQGGDEQYF. CDR3 DNA sequence: TGTGCCAGCAGTGCGCCTTCCGGACAGGGAGGAGACGAGCAGTACTTC.